In this sample, the clone carrying this T cell receptor beta chain turned up many times. Its antigen remains unknown. The data stem from a study of regulatory T cells in long-lasting Graves disease. Study-wide findings and caveats: There were preferences for TRBV28, TRBJ1-2 and TRBJ2-5 in persistent disease.

The time point: newly diagnosed GD, antithyroid drugs for less than 3 months. Extracted RNA from PBMCs served as the source of the TCR library. CDR3-region Arm-PCR and iRepertoire HTBI primers produced the TCR beta libraries. MiXCR was run by TCRdb on the multiplex PCR reads, yielding one entry per CDR3 protein. The sample carries 250,000 to 300,000 distinct CDR3 sequences, approximately 18% recorded once. Germline CDR1 LNHNV, CDR2 YYDKDF (reference sequence). The CDR3 runs 14 residues. The V end was cut by 0 bases, the J end by 0 bases, with 5 bases between. The same data also went into a second study, on T cells in Graves' hyperthyroidism and ophthalmopathy.

The chain employs TRBV15 and TRBJ1-1; D not resolved. The receptor comes from a woman aged 25 to 39 with Graves disease. Material: peripheral blood mononuclear cells (PBMCs), obtained at new diagnosis, from a patient treated with antithyroid drugs. CDR3 DNA: TGTGCCACCAGCAGAGATACGGTGAACACTGAAGCTTTCTTT. Translation gives CATSRDTVNTEAFF.